This T cell receptor (beta chain) was documented in a study of T cell responses to AZD1222 COVID-19 vaccine. Overall study findings and caveats: Donors in the cohort were predominantly white British and more often female, and clonal diversity was possibly underestimated. Spike-specific TCR repertoires showed rising breadth and depth after two AZD1222 doses.

The protocol was immunoSEQ multiplex PCR, while the TCRdb copy is restricted to in-frame clones and leaves out a portion. The repertoire has roughly 58,000 clones, roughly 87% of them found once; the top ten carry 6% to 7.5%. CDR3 length equals 16 residues. Germline V CDR1 and CDR2: SGHTA, FQGNSA. The V gene end was trimmed by 4 bases and the J gene end by 5 bases; junction bases not matched to a gene: 13. This clone was counted a few times. Its antigen is unknown. This TCR derives from an adult who received the AZD1222 COVID-19 vaccine. The sample in question was peripheral blood, obtained 28 days after the second AZD1222 dose. The chain links TRBV7-2 to TRBJ2-7, with TRBD1 matching over 8 bases. As DNA, the CDR3 is TGTGCCAGCAGCTCAAGGGATCGGACAGGGCTCCACGAGCAGTACTTC. Its protein product is CASSSRDRTGLHEQYF.